The clone carrying this TCR beta chain was found a few times. The antigen remains unidentified. Ten milliliters of peripheral blood were drawn from each donor into EDTA-treated tubes. The second PCR ran 7 to 11 cycles with a sample-barcoded 5' primer and J-beta primers. The template-switch adaptor, which had 12 random nucleotides, put a tag on each cDNA molecule. TCRdb called the 5' RACE reads again in MiXCR, with one record for every CDR3 protein. The sample comprises some 320,000 distinct CDR3 sequences, around 27% of which are singletons, and approximately 30% rests with the top ten. The data stem from a study of blood T cells in healthy people across ages. Trimming at V came to 6 bases and at J to 10 bases, leaving 9 bases not matched to a gene. CDR1 is MNHEY, CDR2 SMNVEV, per germline (reference sequence). This CDR3 comprises 14 residues. Broader study findings: Any changes in expanded clonotypes were possibly confounded, as donor CMV status remained unknown.

The sequence derives from an older woman in good health. Sequencing used blood. This chain links TRBV27 with TRBJ1-4; 9 nucleotides line up with TRBD1. The CDR3, as DNA: TGTGCCAGCAGACGGGACAGGGTTGTGGGAAAACTGTTTTTT. As protein: CASRRDRVVGKLFF.